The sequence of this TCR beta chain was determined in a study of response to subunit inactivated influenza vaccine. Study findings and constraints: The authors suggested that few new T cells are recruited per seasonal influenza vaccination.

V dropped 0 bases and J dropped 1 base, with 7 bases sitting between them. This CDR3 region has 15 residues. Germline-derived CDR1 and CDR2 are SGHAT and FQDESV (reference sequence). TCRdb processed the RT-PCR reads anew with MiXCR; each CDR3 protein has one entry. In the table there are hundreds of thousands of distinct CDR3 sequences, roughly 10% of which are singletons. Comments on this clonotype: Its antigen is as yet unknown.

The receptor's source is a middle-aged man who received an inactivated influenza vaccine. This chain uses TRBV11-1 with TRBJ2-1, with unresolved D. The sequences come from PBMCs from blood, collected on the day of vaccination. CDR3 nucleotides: TGTGCCAGCAGCTTAGCACAGCTATCCTACAATGAGCAGTTCTTC. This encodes CASSLAQLSYNEQFF. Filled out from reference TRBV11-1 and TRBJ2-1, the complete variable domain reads EAEVAQSPRYKITEKSQAVAFWCDPISGHATLYWYRQILGQGPELLVQFQDESVVDDSQLPKDRFSAERLKGVDSTLKIQPAELGDSAMYLCASSLAQLSYNEQFFGPGTRLTVL.